This T cell receptor (beta chain) was documented in a study of technical replicates of blood from a few donors. Clones were read by immunoSEQ multiplex PCR, and TCRdb kept only the in-frame ones, dropping some. Of fewer than 90,000 clones in the sample, over 90% were seen once. Source material: T cells isolated from PBMCs. The clonotype comes from a human donor in good health.

CDR3 in DNA: TGCGCCAGCAGCCAATGGAACAGGGTAAACACCGGGGAGCTGTTTTTT. Its translation is CASSQWNRVNTGELFF. This chain links TRBV4-1 with TRBJ2-2; D perhaps matches TRBD1 (6 bases). CDR1 is MGHRA, CDR2 YSYEKL, per germline. The length of the CDR3 is 16 residues. V shed 2 bases and J shed 2 bases, with 12 bases lying between them.